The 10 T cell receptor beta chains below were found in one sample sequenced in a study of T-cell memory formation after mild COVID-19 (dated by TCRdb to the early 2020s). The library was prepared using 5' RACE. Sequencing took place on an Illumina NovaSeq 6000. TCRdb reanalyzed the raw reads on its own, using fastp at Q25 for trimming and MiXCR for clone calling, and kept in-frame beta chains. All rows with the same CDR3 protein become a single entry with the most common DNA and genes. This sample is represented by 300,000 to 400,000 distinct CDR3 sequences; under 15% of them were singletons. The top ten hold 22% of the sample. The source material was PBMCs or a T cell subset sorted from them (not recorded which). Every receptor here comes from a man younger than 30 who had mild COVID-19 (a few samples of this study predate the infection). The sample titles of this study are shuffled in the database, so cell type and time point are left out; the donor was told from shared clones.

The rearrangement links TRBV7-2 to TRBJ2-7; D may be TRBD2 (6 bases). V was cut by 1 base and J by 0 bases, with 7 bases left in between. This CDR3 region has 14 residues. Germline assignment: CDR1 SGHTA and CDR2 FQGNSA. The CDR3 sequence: CASSLGGDSYEQYF. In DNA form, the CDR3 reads TGTGCCAGCAGCTTAGGCGGGGACTCCTACGAGCAGTACTTC.

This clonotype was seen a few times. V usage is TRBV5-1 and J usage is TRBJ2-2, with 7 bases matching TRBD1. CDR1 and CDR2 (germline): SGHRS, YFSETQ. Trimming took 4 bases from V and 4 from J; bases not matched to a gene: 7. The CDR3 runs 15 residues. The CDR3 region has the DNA TGCGCCAGCAGCCTAACAGGGGTTGGCACCGGGGAGCTGTTTTTT. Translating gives CASSLTGVGTGELFF.

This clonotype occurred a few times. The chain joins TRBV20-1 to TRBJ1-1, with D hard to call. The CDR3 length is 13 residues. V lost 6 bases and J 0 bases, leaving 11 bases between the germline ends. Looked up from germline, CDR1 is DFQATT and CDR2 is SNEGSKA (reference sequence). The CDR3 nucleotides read TGCAGTGCAGACACTCAATTGAACACTGAAGCTTTCTTT. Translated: CSADTQLNTEAFF.

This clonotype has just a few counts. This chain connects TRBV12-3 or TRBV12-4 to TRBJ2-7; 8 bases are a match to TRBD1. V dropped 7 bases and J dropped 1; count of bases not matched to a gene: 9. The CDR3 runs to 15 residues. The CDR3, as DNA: TGTGCCAGCATACCGACAGGGGATGGGTCCTACGAGCAGTACTTC. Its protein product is CASIPTGDGSYEQYF.

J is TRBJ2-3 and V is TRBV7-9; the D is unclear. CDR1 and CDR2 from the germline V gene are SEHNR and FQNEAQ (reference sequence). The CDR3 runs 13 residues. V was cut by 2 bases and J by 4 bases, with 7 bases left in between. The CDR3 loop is CASSLIRPDTQYF. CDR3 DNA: TGTGCCAGCAGCTTAATACGTCCAGATACGCAGTATTTT. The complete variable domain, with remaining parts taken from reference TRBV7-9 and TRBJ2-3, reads DTGVSQNPRHKITKRGQNVTFRCDPISEHNRLYWYRQTLGQGPEFLTYFQNEAQLEKSRLLSDRFSAERPKGSFSTLEIQRTEQGDSAMYLCASSLIRPDTQYFGPGTRLTVL.

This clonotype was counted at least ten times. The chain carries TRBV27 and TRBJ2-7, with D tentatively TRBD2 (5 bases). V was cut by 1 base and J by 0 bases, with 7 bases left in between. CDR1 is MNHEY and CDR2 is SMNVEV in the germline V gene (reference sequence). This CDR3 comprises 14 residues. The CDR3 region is CASSLWESSYEQYF. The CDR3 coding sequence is TGTGCCAGCAGTTTATGGGAGAGCTCCTACGAGCAGTACTTC.

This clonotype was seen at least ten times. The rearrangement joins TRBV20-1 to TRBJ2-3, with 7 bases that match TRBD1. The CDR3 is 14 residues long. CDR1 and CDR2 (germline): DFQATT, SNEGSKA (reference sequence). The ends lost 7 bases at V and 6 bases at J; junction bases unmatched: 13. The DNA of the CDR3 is TGCAGTGTCGACCCCCTGTCGACAGGGGATACGCAGTATTTT. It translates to CSVDPLSTGDTQYF.

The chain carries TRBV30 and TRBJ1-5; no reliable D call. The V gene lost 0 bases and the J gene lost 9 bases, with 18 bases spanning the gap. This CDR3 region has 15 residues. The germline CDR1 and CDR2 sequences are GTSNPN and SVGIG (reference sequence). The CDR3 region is CAWSVWGGNPLPQHF. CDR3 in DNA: TGTGCCTGGAGTGTTTGGGGAGGGAACCCGCTGCCCCAGCATTTT.

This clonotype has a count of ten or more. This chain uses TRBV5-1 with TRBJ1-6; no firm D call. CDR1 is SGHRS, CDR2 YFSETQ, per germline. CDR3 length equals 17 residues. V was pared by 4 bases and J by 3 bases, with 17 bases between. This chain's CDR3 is CASSPASGSDYNSPLHF. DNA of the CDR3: TGCGCCAGCAGCCCGGCCTCGGGGAGCGACTATAATTCACCCCTCCACTTT. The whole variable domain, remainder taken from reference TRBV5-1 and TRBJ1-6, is KAGVTQTPRYLIKTRGQQVTLSCSPISGHRSVSWYQQTPGQGLQFLFEYFSETQRNKGNFPGRFSGRQFSNSRSEMNVSTLELGDSALYLCASSPASGSDYNSPLHFGNGTRLTVT.

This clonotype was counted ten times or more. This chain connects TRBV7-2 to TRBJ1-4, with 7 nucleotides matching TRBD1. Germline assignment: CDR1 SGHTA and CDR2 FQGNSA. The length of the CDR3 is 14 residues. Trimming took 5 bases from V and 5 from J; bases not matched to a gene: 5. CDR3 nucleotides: TGTGCCAGCAGCAGACAGGGTGGGAATGAAAAACTGTTTTTT. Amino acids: CASSRQGGNEKLFF.